This T cell receptor beta chain derives from a study of cytomegalovirus exposure and HLA in healthy donors. With 60 Vbeta and 13 Jbeta primers, the PCR was carried out. Using immunoSEQ multiplex PCR, the repertoire was profiled, and TCRdb retains in-frame clones only, with some absent. The table shows approximately 120,000 clones, with just under 75% occurring only once. The CDR3 runs to 14 residues. The V gene end was trimmed by 3 bases and the J gene end by 5 bases; junction bases not matched to a gene: 5. The germline V gene has CDR1 SGDLS and CDR2 YYNGEE. Sample: PBMCs. This TCR came from a man aged 55-75 years in good health and CMV-seropositive. The gene calls are TRBV9 and TRBJ1-2; 9 nucleotides match TRBD1. CDR3 loop: CASSDTGGRYGYTF. The CDR3 bases are TGTGCCAGCAGCGACACAGGGGGCCGGTATGGCTACACCTTC. Complete variable domain (other parts from reference TRBV9 and TRBJ1-2): DSGVTQTPKHLITATGQRVTLRCSPRSGDLSVYWYQQSLDQGLQFLIQYYNGEERAKGNILERFSAQQFPDLHSELNLSSLELGDSALYFCASSDTGGRYGYTFGSGTRLTVV.